This T cell receptor (beta chain) comes out of a study of blood T cell repertoires in COVID-19. The overall study: Both acute and convalescent COVID-19 samples were obtained from the United States, Italy and Spain.

Seattle participants joined during active infection and were tracked over time. CDR1 is DFQATT, CDR2 SNEGSKA, per germline (reference sequence). The germline V and J ends were trimmed by 3 bases and 0 bases, with 9 bases remaining between them. CDR3 length: 14 residues. The authors' processing: Reference gene primer amplification in the assay estimated nucleated cell counts. Sequencing used immunoSEQ multiplex PCR; TCRdb keeps in-frame clones, though not all of them. The V and J calls and clone size come from that table; D and trimming were worked out from the DNA. The table has approximately 290,000 clones, under 90% seen once.

The rearrangement joins TRBV20-1 to TRBJ2-1, with a tentative D call TRBD2 (5 bases). The sample taken for sequencing was peripheral blood. This TCR derives from a woman in her thirties with COVID-19, enrolled during active disease. The CDR3 DNA sequence: TGCAGTGCTAGTAGTGGGAGCTCCTACAATGAGCAGTTCTTC. Protein: CSASSGSSYNEQFF.